Listed here are 8 T cell receptor beta chains from one sample, sequenced in a study of tumor and adjacent non-tumor tissue in lung cancer. TCRbeta libraries were built with three rounds of nested PCR, modified from ARM-PCR. A single record per CDR3 protein comes from TCRdb applying MiXCR to the multiplex PCR reads. The sample shows around 70,000 distinct CDR3 sequences, around 73% of them seen only once. This sample's RNA came from whole unsorted tissue. Sequencing was performed on lung tumor tissue. The receptors originated from a man in his sixties with non-small cell lung cancer.

Turning to this clonotype: Germline and junction disagree at one end, which may indicate a read error. The V gene is TRBV28, the J gene TRBJ2-3; 8 positions agree with TRBD2. Per the germline V gene, CDR1 is MDHEN and CDR2 is SYDVKM. This CDR3 has 14 amino acids. CDR3 DNA sequence: TGTGCAAGCAGTTTCCTAGCGGGCATAGATACGCAGTATTTT. It codes for CASSFLAGIDTQYF. The entire variable domain, with the rest obtained from reference TRBV28 and TRBJ2-3, is as follows: DVKVTQSSRYLVKRTGEKVFLECVQDMDHENMFWYRQDPGLGLRLIYFSYDVKMKEKGDIPEGYSVSREKKERFSLILESASTNQTSMYLCASSFLAGIDTQYFGPGTRLTVL.

As for this clonotype: The CDR3 carries no conserved terminal phenylalanine or tryptophan, so it likely arises from a read error. The gene calls are TRBV6-1 and TRBJ1-1, with a tentative D call TRBD1 (6 bases). Germline V CDR1 and CDR2: MNHNS, SASEGT. Deletions cut 2 bases from V and 7 bases from J, with 11 bases between. This CDR3 comprises 13 residues. The CDR3 region is CASSEQGSIEAFS. The CDR3 DNA is TGTGCCAGCAGTGAACAGGGGTCCATTGAAGCTTTCTCT.

As to this clonotype: Germline and junction disagree at one end, which may indicate a read error. The rearrangement links TRBV6-5 to TRBJ2-1; D perhaps matches TRBD2 (6 bases). CDR1 is MNHEY and CDR2 is SVGAGI in the germline V gene. The CDR3 is 17 residues long. The CDR3: CASSYSLAVSRDNEHSF. The CDR3 DNA reads TGTGCCAGCAGTTACAGTTTAGCGGTTTCAAGAGACAATGAGCATTCCTTC.

A note on this clonotype: The junction shows a germline mismatch at one end, possibly a read error. The V and J genes are TRBV20-1 and TRBJ2-2; 11 bases are a match to TRBD2. Germline V gene lookup returns CDR1 DFQATT and CDR2 SNEGSKA (reference sequence). The length of the CDR3 is 14 residues. In DNA, the CDR3 is TGCAGTGTAAGACTAGCGGGATACACCGGGGAACTGTTTTTT. This codes for CSVRLAGYTGELFF.

About this clonotype: A read error may account for a junction end that differs from germline. The J gene is TRBJ1-4, the V gene TRBV2; 8 bases map to TRBD1. The CDR3 has 13 amino acids. Germline V CDR1 and CDR2: SNHLY, FYNNEI. CDR3 region: CTSRQGADEKLFF. The CDR3 DNA reads as TGTACCAGCAGGCAGGGGGCGGATGAAAAACTGTTTTTT.

Details on this clonotype: The junction does not match germline at one end; this may be a read error. V gene TRBV6-5 combines with J gene TRBJ2-1; the D gene is possibly TRBD2 (7 bases). This CDR3 has 12 residues. Germline V gene lookup returns CDR1 MNHEY and CDR2 SVGAGI. The CDR3 reads CASSPDLGGQLF. CDR3 nucleotide sequence: TGTGCCAGCAGTCCTGACCTCGGGGGGCAGCTCTTC.

Concerning this clonotype itself: At one of its ends the junction is not consistent with the germline gene, which may arise from a read error. The chain has TRBV6-5 and TRBJ1-2, with D possibly being TRBD1 (5 bases). CDR1 MNHEY and CDR2 SVGAGI come from the germline V gene. The CDR3 totals 15 residues. In DNA, the CDR3 is TGTGCCAGTAGTTACGGTTCAGGGACTAACTATGGCTACACCTTC. It codes for CASSYGSGTNYGYTF.

The rearrangement joins TRBV29-1 to TRBJ2-2, with D perhaps given as TRBD1 or TRBD2 (6 bases each). This CDR3 spans 13 amino acids. Germline CDR1 and CDR2: SQVTM and ANQGSEA. CDR3 DNA: TGCAACGTGGAGGGGGATAACACCGGGGAGCTGTTTTTT. Translation: CNVEGDNTGELFF.